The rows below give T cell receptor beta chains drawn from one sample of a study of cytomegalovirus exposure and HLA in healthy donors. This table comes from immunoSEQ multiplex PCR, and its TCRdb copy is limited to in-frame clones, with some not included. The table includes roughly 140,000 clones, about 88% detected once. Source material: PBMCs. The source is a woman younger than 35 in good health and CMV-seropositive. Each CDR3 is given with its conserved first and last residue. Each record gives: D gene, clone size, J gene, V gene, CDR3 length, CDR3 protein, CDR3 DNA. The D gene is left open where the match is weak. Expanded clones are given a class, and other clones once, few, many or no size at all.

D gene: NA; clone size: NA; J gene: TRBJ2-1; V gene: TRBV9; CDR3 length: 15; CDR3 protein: CASSVTGSSYNEQFF; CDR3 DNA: TGTGCCAGCAGCGTTACAGGGAGCTCCTACAATGAGCAGTTCTTC
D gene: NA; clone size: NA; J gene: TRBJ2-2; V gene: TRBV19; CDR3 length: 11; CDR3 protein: CATYLAGELFF; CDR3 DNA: TGTGCCACCTACCTCGCCGGGGAGCTGTTTTTT
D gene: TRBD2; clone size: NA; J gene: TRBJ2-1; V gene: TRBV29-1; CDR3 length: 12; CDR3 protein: CSAGSGNNEQFF; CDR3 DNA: TGCAGCGCGGGTAGCGGGAACAATGAGCAGTTCTTC
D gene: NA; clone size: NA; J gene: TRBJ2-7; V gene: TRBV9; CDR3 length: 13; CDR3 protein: CASSLRTGAEQYF; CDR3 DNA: TGTGCCAGCAGCCTTAGGACGGGAGCGGAGCAGTACTTC
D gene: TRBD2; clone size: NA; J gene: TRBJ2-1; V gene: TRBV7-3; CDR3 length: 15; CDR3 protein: CASSLTGTRSGEQFF; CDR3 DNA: TGTGCCAGCAGCTTAACGGGGACTAGATCGGGTGAGCAGTTCTTC
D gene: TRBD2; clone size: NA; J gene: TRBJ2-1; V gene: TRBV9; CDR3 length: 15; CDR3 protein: CASSADSGSNNEQFF; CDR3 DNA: TGTGCCAGCAGCGCGGATAGCGGGTCTAACAATGAGCAGTTCTTC
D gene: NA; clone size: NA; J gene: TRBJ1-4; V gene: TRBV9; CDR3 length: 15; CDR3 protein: CASSAAQGRDEKLFF; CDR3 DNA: TGTGCCAGCAGCGCCGCACAGGGCAGGGATGAAAAACTGTTTTTT
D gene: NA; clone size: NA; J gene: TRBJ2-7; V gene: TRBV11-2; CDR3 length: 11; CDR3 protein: CASSGREEQYF; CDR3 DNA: TGTGCCAGCAGCGGTCGGGAGGAGCAGTACTTC
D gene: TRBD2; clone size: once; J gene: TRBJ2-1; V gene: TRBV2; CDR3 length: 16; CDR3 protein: CASSDASGRNGYEQFF; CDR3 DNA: TGTGCCAGCAGTGACGCTAGCGGGAGGAACGGTTACGAGCAGTTCTTC
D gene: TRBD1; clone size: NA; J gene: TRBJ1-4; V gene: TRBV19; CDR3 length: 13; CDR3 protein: CASSRDRGEKLFF; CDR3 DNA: TGTGCCAGTAGTAGGGACAGGGGTGAAAAACTGTTTTTT
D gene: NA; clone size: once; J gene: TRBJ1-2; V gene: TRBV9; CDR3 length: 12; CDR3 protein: CASSVGQGGYTF; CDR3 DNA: TGTGCCAGCAGCGTAGGGCAGGGAGGCTACACCTTC
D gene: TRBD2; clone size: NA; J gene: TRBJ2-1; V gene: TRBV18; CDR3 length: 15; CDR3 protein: CASSSGAGIYNEQFF; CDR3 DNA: TGTGCCAGCTCCTCGGGAGCGGGGATCTACAATGAGCAGTTCTTC
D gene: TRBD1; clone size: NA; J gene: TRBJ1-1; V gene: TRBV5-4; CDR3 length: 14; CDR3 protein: CASSLERGRAEAFF; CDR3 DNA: TGTGCCAGCAGCTTGGAGAGGGGGCGCGCTGAAGCTTTCTTT
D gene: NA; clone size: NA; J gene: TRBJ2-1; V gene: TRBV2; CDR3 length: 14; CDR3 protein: CASGGASEMVEQFF; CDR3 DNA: TGTGCCAGCGGAGGCGCTAGCGAGATGGTTGAGCAGTTCTTC
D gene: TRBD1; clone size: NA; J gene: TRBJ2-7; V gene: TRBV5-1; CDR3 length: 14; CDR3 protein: CASSLGDRSYEQYF; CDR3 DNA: TGCGCCAGCAGCTTGGGGGACAGATCCTACGAGCAGTACTTC
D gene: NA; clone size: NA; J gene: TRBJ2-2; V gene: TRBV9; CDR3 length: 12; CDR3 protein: CASSELTGELFF; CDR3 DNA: TGTGCCAGCAGCGAGCTCACCGGGGAGCTGTTTTTT
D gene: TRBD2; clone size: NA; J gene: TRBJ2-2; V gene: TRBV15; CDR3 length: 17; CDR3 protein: CATSRLGLAGATGELFF; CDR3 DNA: TGTGCCACCAGCAGACTGGGACTAGCGGGAGCCACCGGGGAGCTGTTTTTT
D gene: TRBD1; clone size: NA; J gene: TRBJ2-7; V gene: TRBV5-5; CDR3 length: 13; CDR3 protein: CASTSDRDYEQYF; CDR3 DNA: TGTGCCAGCACTTCCGACAGGGACTACGAGCAGTACTTC
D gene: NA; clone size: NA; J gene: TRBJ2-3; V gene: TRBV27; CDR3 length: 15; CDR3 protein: CASSLYFQYTDTQYF; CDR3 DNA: TGTGCCAGCAGTTTATATTTCCAGTACACAGATACGCAGTATTTT
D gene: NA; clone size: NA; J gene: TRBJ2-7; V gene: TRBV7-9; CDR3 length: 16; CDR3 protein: CASSLVGRTARHEQYF; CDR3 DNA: TGTGCCAGCAGCTTAGTAGGGAGGACCGCCAGGCACGAGCAGTACTTC
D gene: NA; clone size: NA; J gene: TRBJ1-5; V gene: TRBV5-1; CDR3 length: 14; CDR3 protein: CASSLAGGGQPQHF; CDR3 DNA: TGCGCCAGCAGCTTAGCCGGGGGTGGACAGCCCCAGCATTTT
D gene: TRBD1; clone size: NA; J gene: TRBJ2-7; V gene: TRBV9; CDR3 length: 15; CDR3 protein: CASSAQGQGTGEQYF; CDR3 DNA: TGTGCCAGCAGCGCCCAGGGACAGGGGACGGGGGAGCAGTACTTC
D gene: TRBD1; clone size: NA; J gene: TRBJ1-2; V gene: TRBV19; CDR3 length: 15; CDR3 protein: CASSITGESGYGYTF; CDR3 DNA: TGTGCCAGTAGTATTACAGGGGAATCCGGCTATGGCTACACCTTC
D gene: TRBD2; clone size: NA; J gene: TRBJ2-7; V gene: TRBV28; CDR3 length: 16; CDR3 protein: CASSSELARSMYEQYF; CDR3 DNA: TGTGCCAGCAGTTCAGAACTAGCGCGTAGTATGTACGAGCAGTACTTC
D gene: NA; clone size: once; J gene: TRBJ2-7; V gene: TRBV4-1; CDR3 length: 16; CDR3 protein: CASSLEKQDRRYEQYF; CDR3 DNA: TGCGCCAGCAGCCTCGAAAAACAGGACCGTAGGTACGAGCAGTACTTC
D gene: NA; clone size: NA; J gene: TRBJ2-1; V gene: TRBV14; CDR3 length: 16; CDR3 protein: CASSQGALAIFGEQFF; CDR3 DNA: TGTGCCAGCAGCCAAGGAGCCTTAGCCATCTTCGGTGAGCAGTTCTTC
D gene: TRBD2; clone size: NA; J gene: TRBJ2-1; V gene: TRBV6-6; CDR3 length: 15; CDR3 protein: CASRILAGTYNEQFF; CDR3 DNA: TGTGCCAGCAGGATACTAGCGGGAACGTACAATGAGCAGTTCTTC
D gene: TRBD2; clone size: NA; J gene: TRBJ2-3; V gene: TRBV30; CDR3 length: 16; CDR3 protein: CAWSPNSGRGTDTQYF; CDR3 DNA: TGTGCCTGGAGTCCCAATAGCGGGAGAGGCACAGATACGCAGTATTTT